These 26 T cell receptor beta chains were sequenced from one sample in a study of T cell responses to AZD1222 COVID-19 vaccine. TCRdb's table, derived via immunoSEQ multiplex PCR, lists solely in-frame clones and lacks some. The profile shows roughly 100,000 clones, 88% of them singletons. The sample was peripheral blood, taken on day 0 of AZD1222 vaccination. The receptors shown here come from an adult in good health.

V gene TRBV3-1 (or the pseudogene TRBV3-2) combines with J gene TRBJ1-2, with no clear D. Germline V gene sequence: CDR1 LGHDT, CDR2 YNNKEL (reference sequence). The ends were cut back, 4 bases at V and 4 bases at J, with 7 bases in the middle. The CDR3 totals 12 residues. CDR3 loop: CASSPGIYGYTF. As DNA, the CDR3 is TGTGCCAGCAGCCCGGGGATCTATGGCTACACCTTC.

CDR3 nucleotide sequence: TGCAGCGTTGGGGAAGAGACCCAGTACTTC. The encoded protein is CSVGEETQYF. The V and J genes are TRBV29-1 and TRBJ2-5, with no clear D. V was shortened by 4 bases and J by 3 bases, with 3 bases between the two germline ends. The CDR3 spans 10 residues. Germline CDR1 reads SQVTM; CDR2 reads ANQGSEA.

This clone showed up just once. V usage is TRBV6-2 or TRBV6-3 and J usage is TRBJ1-5; perhaps TRBD1 as D (5 bases). Germline V CDR1 and CDR2: MNHEY, SVGEGT. This CDR3 is 17 amino acids long. V was shortened by 1 base and J by 3 bases, with 16 bases between the two germline ends. The CDR3 is CASSYWQGNPYNQPQHF. The DNA for the CDR3 is TGTGCCAGCAGTTACTGGCAGGGCAACCCCTACAATCAGCCCCAGCATTTT.

V usage is TRBV4-3 and J usage is TRBJ2-7; TRBD1 is a possible D gene (5 bases). CDR1 and CDR2 from the germline V gene are LGHNA and YSLEER. Trimming removed 1 base from V and 1 base from J, with 11 bases in between. This CDR3 has 15 residues. The DNA for the CDR3 is TGCGCCAGCAGCCAAGGTCGGGCAGGGTCCTACGAGCAGTACTTC. Translation: CASSQGRAGSYEQYF.

The chain uses TRBV27 and TRBJ1-1; 8 bases fit TRBD1. This CDR3 contains 13 residues. V lost 6 bases to trimming and J lost 6 bases; unmatched junction nucleotides: 6. Germline V gene data show CDR1 as MNHEY and CDR2 as SMNVEV (reference sequence). The CDR3 DNA sequence: TGTGCCAGCAGACTCCACAGGGGGGCTGAAGCTTTCTTT. Protein product: CASRLHRGAEAFF.

The gene calls are TRBV6-5 and TRBJ2-2; D is unclear. The CDR3 consists of 13 residues. V lost 6 bases and J 1 base, leaving 6 bases between the germline ends. Germline CDR1 is MNHEY and CDR2 is SVGAGI. CDR3 coding DNA: TGTGCCAGCAGGGTAAAGAACACCGGGGAGCTGTTTTTT. Its translation is CASRVKNTGELFF.

This clone was seen just once. The chain combines TRBV19 with TRBJ1-5; no reliable D call. The length of the CDR3 is 13 residues. Per germline, CDR1 LNHDA and CDR2 SQIVND (reference sequence). Trimming removed 10 bases from V and 5 bases from J, with 15 bases in between. The CDR3 DNA sequence: TGTGCCACCTCAGATCAGAGGTATCAGCCCCAGCATTTT. It is translated as CATSDQRYQPQHF.

The genes are TRBV9 and TRBJ2-3; D ambiguous. This CDR3 spans 13 amino acids. Germline V gives CDR1 SGDLS, CDR2 YYNGEE. The V gene lost 6 bases and the J gene lost 2 bases, with 10 bases spanning the gap. The CDR3 is CASTSRFTDTQYF. The CDR3 coding sequence is TGTGCCAGCACCTCTAGATTCACAGATACGCAGTATTTT.

CDR3 nucleotides: TGTGCCAGCAGTTTTGTACAGGGGGCGAATCAGCCCCAGCATTTT. Protein sequence: CASSFVQGANQPQHF. The V and J genes are TRBV28 and TRBJ1-5; 9 bases line up with TRBD1. Germline V gene lookup returns CDR1 MDHEN and CDR2 SYDVKM. The CDR3 loop spans 15 amino acids. V gave up 3 bases and J gave up 4 bases; unmatched junction bases: 4. Supplemented by reference TRBV28 and TRBJ1-5, the full variable domain reads DVKVTQSSRYLVKRTGEKVFLECVQDMDHENMFWYRQDPGLGLRLIYFSYDVKMKEKGDIPEGYSVSREKKERFSLILESASTNQTSMYLCASSFVQGANQPQHFGDGTRLSIL.

This chain uses TRBV3-1 (or the pseudogene TRBV3-2) with TRBJ2-1; possible D gene TRBD2, 6 bases. Between the trimmed V and J ends, which lost 0 bases and 2 bases, there was a span of 14 bases. Germline V CDR1 and CDR2: LGHDT, YNNKEL (reference sequence). The CDR3 is 17 residues long. CDR3 residues: CASSQEGGGGAYNEQFF. CDR3 DNA: TGTGCCAGCAGCCAAGAAGGAGGCGGCGGGGCCTACAATGAGCAGTTCTTC.

This chain uses TRBV28 with TRBJ2-7; 10 positions agree with TRBD2. CDR3 size: 15 residues. V was pared by 8 bases and J by 1 base, with 8 bases of the junction left unmatched. From germline, CDR1 is MDHEN and CDR2 SYDVKM. CDR3 nucleotides: TGTGCCAGCGGAACTAGCGGGACGGGATCCTACGAGCAGTACTTC. Its protein is CASGTSGTGSYEQYF. The variable domain in full, completed from reference TRBV28 and TRBJ2-7, reads DVKVTQSSRYLVKRTGEKVFLECVQDMDHENMFWYRQDPGLGLRLIYFSYDVKMKEKGDIPEGYSVSREKKERFSLILESASTNQTSMYLCASGTSGTGSYEQYFGPGTRLTVT.

V is TRBV6-5 and J is TRBJ2-5, with D unclear. V shed 6 bases and J shed 0 bases, with 14 bases lying between them. This CDR3 is built from 15 residues. Looked up from germline, CDR1 is MNHEY and CDR2 is SVGAGI. The DNA of the CDR3 is TGTGCCAGCAGATTGAGCCAGACGAACCAAGAGACCCAGTACTTC. Amino acid sequence: CASRLSQTNQETQYF.

The chain recombines TRBV6-5 with TRBJ1-3; possible D gene TRBD1, 5 bases. Trimming took off 5 bases at V and 0 bases at J, with 11 bases between the two ends. Germline V gene lookup returns CDR1 MNHEY and CDR2 SVGAGI. This CDR3 has 15 amino acids. The CDR3 bases are TGTGCCAGCAGTCGAACAGGAAACTCTGGAAACACCATATATTTT. It is translated as CASSRTGNSGNTIYF.

The chain links TRBV7-3 to TRBJ1-5, with a possible D match to TRBD1 (5 bases). This CDR3 contains 16 residues. V was trimmed by 5 bases and J by 3 bases, leaving 17 bases between them. The germline gives CDR1 SGHTA, CDR2 FQGTGA. DNA of the CDR3: TGTGCCAGCAGCCCCCAGGGTAAGGCGTTCAATCAGCCCCAGCATTTT. This gives the protein CASSPQGKAFNQPQHF.

V is TRBV19 and J is TRBJ1-5; no clear D. V was shortened by 4 bases and J by 0 bases, with 16 bases between the two germline ends. CDR1 and CDR2 (germline): LNHDA, SQIVND (reference sequence). The CDR3 is 17 residues long. CDR3 sequence (DNA): TGTGCCAGTAGTAGATTCGGGCCGCAAGCTAGCAATCAGCCCCAGCATTTT. Its translation: CASSRFGPQASNQPQHF.

The chain is built from TRBV27 and TRBJ2-5; 7 nucleotides agree with TRBD2. Trimming cost V 5 bases and J 1 base; bases outside gene matches: 4. Germline CDR1 reads MNHEY; CDR2 reads SMNVEV (reference sequence). This CDR3 comprises 14 residues. Written as DNA, the CDR3 is TGTGCCAGCAGTCTCGGACTAGGCCAAGAGACCCAGTACTTC. It encodes CASSLGLGQETQYF.

This sequence joins TRBV7-2 and TRBJ2-5; D gene uncertain. CDR1 is SGHTA, CDR2 FQGNSA, per germline. The CDR3 is made up of 14 amino acids. V was shortened by 5 bases and J by 3 bases, with 13 bases between the two germline ends. The CDR3 DNA follows: TGTGCCAGCAGCCCTGGAGCTACGGAAGAGACCCAGTACTTC. Encoded protein: CASSPGATEETQYF.

Only one count was recorded for this clone. The chain has TRBV2 and TRBJ2-1; tentative D call: TRBD2 (5 bases). Trimming left V 4 bases short and J 9 bases short, with 13 bases between. CDR1 is SNHLY and CDR2 is FYNNEI in the germline V gene. This CDR3 has 13 amino acids. The chain's CDR3 is CASSATSYGEQFF. The CDR3 DNA follows: TGTGCCAGCAGTGCCACTAGTTACGGTGAGCAGTTCTTC.

The chain has TRBV6-5 and TRBJ1-6, with D perhaps matching TRBD1 (5 bases). This CDR3 has 15 amino acids. V was clipped by 0 bases and J by 5 bases, with 8 bases between them. Per the germline V gene, CDR1 is MNHEY and CDR2 is SVGAGI. The CDR3 sequence is CASSYSRQHNSPLHF. DNA for the CDR3: TGTGCCAGCAGTTACTCTAGACAGCATAATTCACCCCTCCACTTT.

The rearrangement links TRBV27 to TRBJ1-4; weak D call: TRBD1 (5 bases). Germline lookup yields CDR1 MNHEY and CDR2 SMNVEV (reference sequence). This CDR3 region has 15 residues. Trimming stripped 5 bases from V and 0 bases from J, with 10 bases between. The DNA for the CDR3 is TGTGCCAGCAGTCCCAGGGCCCCAACTAATGAAAAACTGTTTTTT. It is translated as CASSPRAPTNEKLFF.

The V gene is TRBV11-3, the J gene TRBJ2-3; 12 nucleotides match TRBD1. CDR3 size: 15 residues. The V segment lost 5 bases and the J segment 6 bases; nucleotides outside the gene matches: 6. Germline V gene data show CDR1 as SGHNT and CDR2 as YENEEA. The CDR3 sequence: CASSRGTGGADTQYF. In nucleotides, the CDR3 is TGTGCCAGCAGCCGAGGGACAGGGGGCGCGGATACGCAGTATTTT.

The sample holds one count of this clone. The rearrangement joins TRBV28 to TRBJ2-5; TRBD2 matches at 7 bases. The CDR3 covers 14 residues. The germline V gene has CDR1 MDHEN and CDR2 SYDVKM. J lost 4 bases, V lost 5 bases, and 7 bases had no gene match. Written as DNA, the CDR3 is TGTGCCAGCAGTCCTGCTAGCGGAGGAGAGACCCAGTACTTC. Its protein product is CASSPASGGETQYF.

The V and J genes are TRBV5-1 and TRBJ1-4; D is unresolved. The CDR3 covers 14 residues. The germline V and J ends were trimmed by 1 base and 1 base, with 5 bases remaining between them. Germline V lookup: CDR1 SGHRS, CDR2 YFSETQ. In DNA, the CDR3 is TGCGCCAGCAGCTTGCTGGGAACTAATGAAAAACTGTTTTTT. It encodes CASSLLGTNEKLFF.

V usage is TRBV7-6 and J usage is TRBJ2-1; 9 bases agree with TRBD2. Germline CDR1 reads SGHVS; CDR2 reads FNYEAQ. V lost 5 bases, J lost 7 bases, and 12 bases stayed unmatched. The CDR3 totals 16 residues. Here the CDR3 DNA reads TGTGCCAGCAGCCAAAATAGCGGGAGTTCTAGAAATGAGCAGTTCTTC. This sequence encodes CASSQNSGSSRNEQFF. Using reference TRBV7-6 and TRBJ2-1 for the parts outside the CDR3, the full variable domain is GAGVSQSPRYKVTKRGQDVALRCDPISGHVSLYWYRQALGQGPEFLTYFNYEAQQDKSGLPNDRFSAERPEGSISTLTIQRTEQRDSAMYRCASSQNSGSSRNEQFFGPGTRLTVL.

Here the CDR3 DNA reads TGTGCCAGCAGCATGACATCCGAGTTGCGACCCCTCCACTTT. Translation: CASSMTSELRPLHF. The chain combines TRBV7-8 with TRBJ1-6; D is unresolved. With 5 bases removed from V and 12 bases from J, the gap between germline ends came to 17 bases. This CDR3 has 14 amino acids. Per the germline V gene, CDR1 is SGHVS and CDR2 is FQNEAQ. Filled out from reference TRBV7-8 and TRBJ1-6, the complete variable domain reads GAGVSQSPRYKVAKRGQDVALRCDPISGHVSLFWYQQALGQGPEFLTYFQNEAQLDKSGLPSDRFFAERPEGSVSTLKIQRTQQEDSAVYLCASSMTSELRPLHFGNGTRLTVT.

This clone was seen only a few times. This sequence joins TRBV9 and TRBJ2-1; TRBD1 matches 7 bases. The CDR3 has 14 amino acids. From germline, CDR1 is SGDLS and CDR2 YYNGEE. J lost 2 bases, V lost 4 bases, and 3 bases had no gene match. CDR3 in amino acids: CASSTTGPYNEQFF. DNA of the CDR3: TGTGCCAGCAGCACGACAGGGCCCTACAATGAGCAGTTCTTC.